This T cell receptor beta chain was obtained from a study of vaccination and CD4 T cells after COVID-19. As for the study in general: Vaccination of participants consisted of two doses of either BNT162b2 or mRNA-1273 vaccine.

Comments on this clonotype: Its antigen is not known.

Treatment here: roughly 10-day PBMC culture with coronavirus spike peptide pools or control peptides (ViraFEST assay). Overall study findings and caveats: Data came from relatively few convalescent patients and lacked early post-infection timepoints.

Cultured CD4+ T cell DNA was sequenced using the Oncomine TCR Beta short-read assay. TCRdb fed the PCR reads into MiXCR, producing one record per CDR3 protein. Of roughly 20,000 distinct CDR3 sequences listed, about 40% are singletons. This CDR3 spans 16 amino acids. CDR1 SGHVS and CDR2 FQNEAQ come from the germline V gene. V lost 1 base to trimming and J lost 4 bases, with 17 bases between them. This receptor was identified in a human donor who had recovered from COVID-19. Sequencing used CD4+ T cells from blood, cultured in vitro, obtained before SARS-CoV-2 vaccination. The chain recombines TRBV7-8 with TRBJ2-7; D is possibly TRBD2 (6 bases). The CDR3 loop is CASSLEAGFRTYEQYF. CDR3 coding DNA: TGTGCCAGCAGCTTAGAGGCGGGGTTTCGCACTTACGAGCAGTACTTC.